These 27 T cell receptor beta chains were sequenced from one sample in a study of shared clonotypes between healthy human individuals. Data came from immunoSEQ multiplex PCR; TCRdb stores just in-frame clones and leaves some out. The sample holds 1,500,000 or so clones; around 97% are singletons and the top ten take approximately 1.1%. Sequenced: naive CD4+ T cells sorted from blood. Subset: CD45RA+ positively selected. The source of these receptors is a young man in good health.

The chain combines TRBV5-1 with TRBJ1-1; TRBD1 agrees at 8 bases. This CDR3 has 17 amino acids. From germline, CDR1 is SGHRS and CDR2 YFSETQ. Trimming took 2 bases from V and 4 from J; bases not matched to a gene: 13. This CDR3 is CASSFPTGEVSSTEAFF. CDR3 DNA sequence: TGCGCCAGCAGCTTCCCGACAGGGGAAGTGAGTAGCACTGAAGCTTTCTTT.

The V and J genes are TRBV7-6 and TRBJ2-7; TRBD2 matches at 12 bases. The germline CDR1 and CDR2 sequences are SGHVS and FNYEAQ. V shed 8 bases, J shed 3 bases, and the junction held 5 bases outside the gene matches. The CDR3 has 14 residues. DNA for the CDR3: TGTGCCAGCGCCATACTAGCGGGGGGCTACGAGCAGTACTTC. It yields the protein CASAILAGGYEQYF.

J is TRBJ2-3 and V is TRBV5-4, with 7 bases lining up with TRBD1. V lost 3 bases to trimming and J lost 3 bases; unmatched junction nucleotides: 16. Germline V lookup: CDR1 SGHNT, CDR2 YYREEE (reference sequence). The CDR3 runs to 18 residues. CDR3 coding DNA: TGTGCCAGCAGCTACGATCGTTGGCTACAGGGGAATACAGATACGCAGTATTTT. Encoded protein: CASSYDRWLQGNTDTQYF.

CDR3 sequence: CASSIPPPIYGYTF. In DNA, the CDR3 is TGTGCCAGCAGCATACCCCCACCGATCTATGGCTACACCTTC. This chain links TRBV28 with TRBJ1-2; D is unclear. Germline loops: CDR1 MDHEN, CDR2 SYDVKM. This CDR3 is 14 amino acids long. V was clipped by 6 bases and J by 4 bases, with 15 bases between them.

To note about this clone: The sample holds other DNA sequences that translate to the same CDR3. V gene TRBV27 combines with J gene TRBJ2-7; tentatively, D is TRBD1 (6 bases). Germline V gives CDR1 MNHEY, CDR2 SMNVEV (reference sequence). Between the trimmed V and J ends, which lost 3 bases and 2 bases, there was a span of 8 bases. This CDR3 has 13 amino acids. CDR3 loop: CASSFQGPYEQYF. In DNA form, the CDR3 reads TGTGCCAGCAGTTTTCAGGGGCCCTACGAGCAGTACTTC.

This clone was seen a single time. The rearrangement links TRBV19 to TRBJ1-5; D uncertain. V shed 4 bases and J shed 5 bases, with 18 bases lying between them. The CDR3 extends over 16 amino acids. CDR1 and CDR2 (germline): LNHDA, SQIVND (reference sequence). The CDR3 loop reads CASSRLAPTEHQPQHF. CDR3 bases: TGTGCCAGTAGTAGACTTGCCCCCACGGAACATCAGCCCCAGCATTTT.

The chain employs TRBV7-7 and TRBJ2-1; D is uncertain. The V and J ends lost 5 bases and 11 bases respectively, with 19 bases between them. The CDR3 is 14 amino acids. Germline V gene sequence: CDR1 SSHAT, CDR2 FNYEAQ (reference sequence). CDR3 in amino acids: CASSPQDRLGKQFF. The DNA for the CDR3 is TGTGCCAGCAGCCCTCAGGACCGACTTGGGAAGCAGTTCTTC.

V and J are TRBV18 and TRBJ1-1; 9 positions agree with TRBD1. Germline CDR1 is KGHSH and CDR2 is LQKENI. The J segment lost 8 bases and the V segment lost 3 bases, leaving 7 bases of the junction unmatched. The CDR3 length is 14 residues. The DNA of the CDR3 is TGTGCCAGCTCACCTACGACAGGGGGGGGAGAAGCTTTCTTT. It translates to CASSPTTGGGEAFF.

As concerns this clone: Within the sample, other DNA sequences also encode this same CDR3. The chain employs TRBV2 and TRBJ1-5, with D maybe TRBD1 (6 bases). V was cut by 6 bases and J by 3 bases, with 12 bases left in between. The germline V gene has CDR1 SNHLY and CDR2 FYNNEI. This CDR3 has 14 residues. The CDR3 bases are TGTGCCAGCAGCTTACAGGGCTCCAATCAGCCCCAGCATTTT. Amino acids: CASSLQGSNQPQHF.

This clone showed up just a few times. V and J are TRBV2 and TRBJ1-2; D gene unclear. The CDR3 runs 15 residues. V lost 5 bases, J lost 0 bases, and 13 bases lay in between. Germline lookup yields CDR1 SNHLY and CDR2 FYNNEI. The CDR3 region has the DNA TGTGCCAGCAGTTTCGGGTCCCCCGCTAACTATGGCTACACCTTC. Protein: CASSFGSPANYGYTF.

The chain links TRBV5-6 to TRBJ2-7; 11 positions agree with TRBD2. CDR1 SGHDT and CDR2 YYEEEE come from the germline V gene. The V gene end was trimmed by 5 bases and the J gene end by 2 bases; junction bases not matched to a gene: 12. This CDR3 has 17 residues. The CDR3 DNA sequence: TGTGCCAGCAGTCTTTCAATAGCGGGAGGGTCCCCCTACGAGCAGTACTTC. This translates into CASSLSIAGGSPYEQYF.

This clone was seen only once. The chain recombines TRBV5-5 with TRBJ1-5, with D possibly matching TRBD1 (5 bases). V lost 4 bases, J lost 8 bases, and 19 bases lay in between. CDR1 and CDR2 from the germline V gene are SGHKS and YYEKEE (reference sequence). There are 15 residues in the CDR3. This chain's CDR3 is CASSPGHGSWEPQHF. The CDR3, as DNA: TGTGCCAGCAGCCCGGGGCATGGGAGTTGGGAGCCCCAGCATTTT.

The V and J genes are TRBV7-9 and TRBJ2-1; D unresolved. Germline V gives CDR1 SEHNR, CDR2 FQNEAQ (reference sequence). V was trimmed by 5 bases and J by 10 bases, leaving 15 bases between them. The length of the CDR3 is 13 residues. The CDR3 sequence is CASSRTTSREQFF. The CDR3 region has the DNA TGTGCCAGCAGCCGTACGACAAGCCGGGAGCAGTTCTTC.

V and J are TRBV6-1 and TRBJ2-5; D call uncertain. The CDR3 totals 14 residues. V gave up 4 bases and J gave up 4 bases, with 13 bases separating them. Germline CDR1 reads MNHNS; CDR2 reads SASEGT. The CDR3 spells CASSGPTLLETQYF. The CDR3 bases are TGTGCCAGCAGTGGACCCACCCTTTTAGAGACCCAGTACTTC.

The chain uses TRBV7-6 and TRBJ2-1; D ambiguous. Germline V gene sequence: CDR1 SGHVS, CDR2 FNYEAQ. The CDR3 has 14 residues. The V end was cut by 2 bases, the J end by 10 bases, with 15 bases between. The DNA for the CDR3 is TGTGCCAGCAGCTTAAATACGGGCCCTAACGAGCAGTTCTTC. As protein: CASSLNTGPNEQFF.

The rearrangement joins TRBV7-7 to TRBJ2-7, with 10 positions matching TRBD1. The CDR3 has 16 residues. V lost 5 bases and J lost 5; bases outside the gene matches: 12. The germline gives CDR1 SSHAT, CDR2 FNYEAQ (reference sequence). CDR3 sequence reads: CASSPQPGQGFDEQYF. CDR3 DNA sequence: TGTGCCAGCAGCCCGCAACCGGGACAGGGGTTCGACGAGCAGTACTTC.

The chain links TRBV7-8 to TRBJ2-7; D is undetermined. V shed 1 base and J shed 3 bases, with 7 bases lying between them. Germline loops: CDR1 SGHVS, CDR2 FQNEAQ. This CDR3 is built from 13 residues. The CDR3 sequence: CASSLVQNYEQYF. The CDR3 DNA reads as TGTGCCAGCAGCTTAGTGCAGAACTACGAGCAGTACTTC.

The rearrangement joins TRBV10-2 to TRBJ2-3; maybe TRBD1 (6 bases). Germline-derived CDR1 and CDR2 are WSHSY and SAAADI. The V end lost 8 bases, the J end lost 2 bases, and 11 bases lay between the germline ends. The CDR3 contains 13 residues. CDR3 nucleotides: TGCGCCAGCGGACAGACCTACACAGATACGCAGTATTTT. Amino acid sequence: CASGQTYTDTQYF.

The genes are TRBV6-1 and TRBJ1-6; D is possibly TRBD1 (5 bases). Germline CDR1 and CDR2: MNHNS and SASEGT. This CDR3 contains 15 residues. Trimming pared 4 bases from V and 10 bases from J, leaving 17 bases between. Here the CDR3 DNA reads TGTGCCAGCAGTGCCGGGACTCATCTTGAATCACCCCTCCACTTT. Translation: CASSAGTHLESPLHF.

The rearrangement links TRBV7-2 to TRBJ2-5; D is possibly TRBD2 (5 bases). The CDR3 loop spans 17 amino acids. Per germline, CDR1 SGHTA and CDR2 FQGNSA. Trimming removed 3 bases from V and 4 bases from J, with 21 bases in between. The CDR3 reads CASSFRASPLFVETQYF. CDR3 bases: TGTGCCAGCAGCTTTAGGGCTAGCCCCCTTTTCGTAGAGACCCAGTACTTC. The entire variable domain, with the rest obtained from reference TRBV7-2 and TRBJ2-5, is as follows: GAGVSQSPSNKVTEKGKDVELRCDPISGHTALYWYRQSLGQGLEFLIYFQGNSAPDKSGLPSDRFSAERTGGSVSTLTIQRTQQEDSAVYLCASSFRASPLFVETQYFGPGTRLLVL.

V usage is TRBV2 and J usage is TRBJ2-1; D call uncertain. Trimming removed 8 bases at V and 5 bases at J, with 4 bases between. The CDR3 has 10 amino acids. The V gene's germline CDR1 is SNHLY and CDR2 FYNNEI. CDR3 region: CASGNNEQFF. The CDR3 coding sequence is TGTGCCAGCGGGAACAATGAGCAGTTCTTC.

A word on this clone: Other DNA sequences in the sample encode the same CDR3. This chain uses TRBV7-9 with TRBJ1-2; D is uncertain. The CDR3 totals 11 residues. Trimming pared 1 base from V and 8 bases from J, leaving 5 bases between. CDR1 is SEHNR, CDR2 FQNEAQ, per germline (reference sequence). CDR3 bases: TGTGCCAGCAGCTTAGAAGGAGGCTACACCTTC. This translates into CASSLEGGYTF.

This chain connects TRBV18 to TRBJ2-1; 11 bases map to TRBD1. CDR3 length: 17 residues. CDR1 is KGHSH, CDR2 LQKENI, per germline. The trim removed 1 base at V and 2 bases at J, leaving 4 bases unmatched. Here the CDR3 DNA reads TGTGCCAGCTCACCACGGACAGGGGGCGCGCCCTACAATGAGCAGTTCTTC. Translated: CASSPRTGGAPYNEQFF.

CDR3 region: CASSWTGGAGEQYF. CDR3 nucleotide sequence: TGTGCCAGCAGTTGGACAGGGGGCGCGGGGGAGCAGTACTTC. V and J are TRBV6-4 and TRBJ2-7; 11 bases are a match to TRBD1. The CDR3 is 14 residues long. Germline V gene data show CDR1 as MRHNA and CDR2 as SNTAGT. The ends lost 5 bases at V and 7 bases at J; junction bases unmatched: 7.

V and J are TRBV29-1 and TRBJ1-4, with D maybe TRBD1 (6 bases). CDR1 is SQVTM and CDR2 is ANQGSEA in the germline V gene. The length of the CDR3 is 14 residues. The V end lost 4 bases, the J end lost 2 bases, and 11 bases lay between the germline ends. The CDR3 spells CSVVGGSTNEKLFF. Here the CDR3 DNA reads TGCAGCGTTGTAGGGGGATCCACTAATGAAAAACTGTTTTTT. Combining the CDR3 with reference TRBV29-1 and TRBJ1-4 gives the whole variable domain SAVISQKPSRDICQRGTSLTIQCQVDSQVTMMFWYRQQPGQSLTLIATANQGSEATYESGFVIDKFPISRPNLTFSTLTVSNMSPEDSSIYLCSVVGGSTNEKLFFGSGTQLSVL.

The rearrangement links TRBV5-4 to TRBJ2-2, with TRBD1 identical over 10 bases. The CDR3 spans 17 residues. Looked up from germline, CDR1 is SGHNT and CDR2 is YYREEE (reference sequence). The V segment lost 4 bases and the J segment 7 bases; nucleotides outside the gene matches: 13. The CDR3 here is CASSLGAGTGVYGELFF. The CDR3 DNA reads as TGTGCCAGCAGCCTTGGTGCCGGGACAGGGGTGTACGGGGAGCTGTTTTTT.

In the case of this clone: The same CDR3 arises from other DNA sequences in this sample as well. This chain connects TRBV9 to TRBJ1-1; 9 bases fit TRBD1. CDR1 and CDR2 (germline): SGDLS, YYNGEE. Unmatched junction bases numbered 4, after V lost 3 bases and J lost 1 base. This CDR3 comprises 15 residues. This CDR3 reads CASSARDRANTEAFF. CDR3 nucleotides: TGTGCCAGCAGCGCGAGGGACAGGGCGAACACTGAAGCTTTCTTT. Based on the CDR3 plus reference TRBV9 and TRBJ1-1, the full variable domain is DSGVTQTPKHLITATGQRVTLRCSPRSGDLSVYWYQQSLDQGLQFLIQYYNGEERAKGNILERFSAQQFPDLHSELNLSSLELGDSALYFCASSARDRANTEAFFGQGTRLTVV.